This T cell receptor (beta chain) was identified during a study of cytomegalovirus exposure and HLA in healthy donors (dated by TCRdb to 2016 to 2017). Concerning the study at large: According to a later analysis, one platform produced both the approximately 110 validation repertoires and the approximately 670 repertoires of the first cohort. The study aimed to test whether cataloging public T cell receptors could reveal signatures of past pathogen exposure. In addition to the first cohort of approximately 650 subjects, a separate validation cohort of 100 to 150 different subjects was used. The study combined high-throughput TCR immunosequencing, statistical association of individual TCRs with disease status, and machine learning to predict cytomegalovirus infection status.

Points the paper makes about the study in general: All 120 or so repertoires were used to score co-occurrence in the validation cohort in a later analysis, because that analysis had no HLA typing for the cohort. A total of around 150 TCR beta chains were listed by the study as associated with cytomegalovirus. A later analysis found that TCRs clustered in the first cohort also tended to co-occur in the roughly 120 validation repertoires, with approximately 95% of cluster scores above 0. It was suggested by the authors that the approach could potentially be generalized to other disease states and immunological phenotypes. Across donors, most TCR sequences were observed very rarely, whereas some public TCRs were present in many individuals. A few of the identified cytomegalovirus-associated TCR beta chains were confirmed in vitro to be specific for cytomegalovirus antigens. In both the original and validation cohorts, the classifier was reported to diagnose cytomegalovirus status with high specificity and sensitivity.

Receptor amplification or capture employed the immunoSEQ multiplex PCR assay. From the authors' description of their analysis: A statistical classification framework was developed to diagnose cytomegalovirus status using the catalog of TCR beta chain sequences. Drawn from immuneACCESS, this table holds only the in-frame rearrangements with V and J called that TCRdb kept. Clones are partly lost; checked studies trace under half to an unresolved V gene and leave the rest unexplained. That table is the source of V, J and clone size, and D and trimming were worked out from the DNA. The table for this sample lists some 220,000 clones; 75% to 95% of them were counted only once. The ten largest clonotypes hold about 0.95% of the sample. Notes on this clone: Its antigen is unknown. No quality values exist for individual bases; no much larger clone is one base distant.

Sequences MNHEY (CDR1) and SMNVEV (CDR2) are obtained from the germline V gene (reference sequence). The CDR3 numbers 18 residues from cysteine through phenylalanine. The CDR3 DNA has 54 bases and is translated from base 1. For this chain, trimming is 8 bases at the V end and 5 bases at the J end, and the number of junction bases without a gene match is 23. The donors were included in the validation cohort of over a hundred subjects, a group kept apart from the roughly 690-subject first cohort. Sequenced input: PBMCs. This receptor chain uses TRBV27 and TRBJ1-2, with 7 bases aligning to TRBD1. This sequence was found in a woman aged 18 to 35 in good health and CMV-seronegative. CDR3 loop: CASGPGPIYGGGVYGYTF. The nucleotide sequence is given as TGTGCCAGCGGGCCCGGCCCCATCTACGGAGGGGGCGTTTATGGCTACACCTTC.